This is a list of T cell receptor beta chains from one sample in a study of monozygotic twins with inflammatory bowel disease. TCRdb reprocessed the 5' RACE reads and stores each CDR3 protein as one record, lacking DNA. The sample has approximately 150,000 distinct CDR3 sequences. The sequencing input was blood. These receptors originate from a human donor with ulcerative colitis or Crohn's disease, or a healthy co-twin of an affected twin (not recorded which). CDR3s include the opening cysteine and the closing phenylalanine or tryptophan. Each record gives: J gene, V gene, CDR3 protein.

j_call: TRBJ2-3
v_call: TRBV20-1
cdr3_aa: CSARDLLAGNTDTQYF

j_call: TRBJ2-5
v_call: TRBV5-1
cdr3_aa: CASSLIGTSQETQYF

j_call: TRBJ1-2
v_call: TRBV5-1
cdr3_aa: CASSLELVSDEYTF

j_call: TRBJ1-1
v_call: TRBV30
cdr3_aa: CAWNRPAGEAFF

j_call: TRBJ2-5
v_call: TRBV30
cdr3_aa: CAWSVNRRETQYF

j_call: TRBJ1-6
v_call: TRBV27
cdr3_aa: CASSPIQVLSYNSPLHF

j_call: TRBJ2-1
v_call: TRBV6-5
cdr3_aa: CASSYVSGGPFEQFF

j_call: TRBJ2-1
v_call: TRBV7-8
cdr3_aa: CASSPLAVSYNEQFF

j_call: TRBJ2-4
v_call: TRBV7-9
cdr3_aa: CASSQGGIQYF

j_call: TRBJ1-4
v_call: TRBV12-5
cdr3_aa: CASGSSEIEKLFF

j_call: TRBJ2-7
v_call: TRBV5-1
cdr3_aa: CASSPTLTGGNSYEQYF

j_call: TRBJ2-3
v_call: TRBV5-1
cdr3_aa: CASSLARRARSTDTQYF

j_call: TRBJ1-5
v_call: TRBV6-2/TRBV6-3
cdr3_aa: CASSNRDRAGNQPQHF

j_call: TRBJ2-5
v_call: TRBV7-3
cdr3_aa: CASSLAVRETQYF

j_call: TRBJ2-5
v_call: TRBV3-1
cdr3_aa: CASSHFGETQYF

j_call: TRBJ1-6
v_call: TRBV11-2
cdr3_aa: CASSSFGNRPGSPLHF

j_call: TRBJ2-5
v_call: TRBV7-2
cdr3_aa: CASSSGVQASQETQYF

j_call: TRBJ2-1
v_call: TRBV6-2/TRBV6-3
cdr3_aa: CASSYLPGTGQGIYNEQFF

j_call: TRBJ2-5
v_call: TRBV28
cdr3_aa: CASTLGTETQYF

j_call: TRBJ2-3
v_call: TRBV7-3
cdr3_aa: CASSPGTSGGSDTQYF

j_call: TRBJ1-4
v_call: TRBV12-3/TRBV12-4
cdr3_aa: CASSLGQGYEKLFF

j_call: TRBJ2-7
v_call: TRBV20-1
cdr3_aa: CSARGTGTYEQYF

j_call: TRBJ2-7
v_call: TRBV7-2
cdr3_aa: CASSFPDRGTYEQYF

j_call: TRBJ2-2
v_call: TRBV6-5
cdr3_aa: CASSYSNLRTTNTGELFF

j_call: TRBJ2-7
v_call: TRBV7-2
cdr3_aa: CASSLVSPEQYF

j_call: TRBJ1-4
v_call: TRBV7-2
cdr3_aa: CASSFQGRIPGEKLFF

j_call: TRBJ2-1
v_call: TRBV7-6
cdr3_aa: CASSLKGQLYNEQFF

j_call: TRBJ2-7
v_call: TRBV5-1
cdr3_aa: CASSPGGENSYEQYF

j_call: TRBJ1-2
v_call: TRBV10-3
cdr3_aa: CAISESPRPNYGYTF

j_call: TRBJ2-3
v_call: TRBV4-3
cdr3_aa: CASRSGTGRADTQYF

j_call: TRBJ2-1
v_call: TRBV4-3
cdr3_aa: CASSQVIGDNEQFF

j_call: TRBJ1-1
v_call: TRBV4-2
cdr3_aa: CASSQTQVGFF

j_call: TRBJ1-4
v_call: TRBV6-5
cdr3_aa: CASSYQGRGYEKLFF

j_call: TRBJ1-5
v_call: TRBV4-1
cdr3_aa: CASSQGEHNNQPQHF

j_call: TRBJ1-2
v_call: TRBV20-1
cdr3_aa: CSARDRTGESNYGYTF

j_call: TRBJ1-1
v_call: TRBV6-5
cdr3_aa: CASSYGQSTEAFF

j_call: TRBJ2-3
v_call: TRBV20-1
cdr3_aa: CSARESNTQYF

j_call: TRBJ2-1
v_call: TRBV5-1
cdr3_aa: CASSSSTSNEQFF

j_call: TRBJ2-3
v_call: TRBV5-1
cdr3_aa: CASSSRTGTSGGDTQYF

j_call: TRBJ1-6
v_call: TRBV12-3/TRBV12-4
cdr3_aa: CASRQGGNSPLHF

j_call: TRBJ1-2
v_call: TRBV10-3
cdr3_aa: CAISETVRSYTF

j_call: TRBJ1-5
v_call: TRBV28
cdr3_aa: CAISGDRGQIKGNQPQHF

j_call: TRBJ2-5
v_call: TRBV4-3
cdr3_aa: CASSQAQQETQYF

j_call: TRBJ1-1
v_call: TRBV28
cdr3_aa: CASSPKDRRETEAFF

j_call: TRBJ2-2
v_call: TRBV4-2
cdr3_aa: CASSQENRDTGELFF

j_call: TRBJ1-4
v_call: TRBV10-3
cdr3_aa: CAISEPTGEKLFF

j_call: TRBJ1-4
v_call: TRBV3-1
cdr3_aa: CASSQGPGLNEKLFF

j_call: TRBJ1-1
v_call: TRBV13
cdr3_aa: CASSTRGGGGAFF

j_call: TRBJ2-7
v_call: TRBV5-1
cdr3_aa: CASSFTGGEGYEQYF